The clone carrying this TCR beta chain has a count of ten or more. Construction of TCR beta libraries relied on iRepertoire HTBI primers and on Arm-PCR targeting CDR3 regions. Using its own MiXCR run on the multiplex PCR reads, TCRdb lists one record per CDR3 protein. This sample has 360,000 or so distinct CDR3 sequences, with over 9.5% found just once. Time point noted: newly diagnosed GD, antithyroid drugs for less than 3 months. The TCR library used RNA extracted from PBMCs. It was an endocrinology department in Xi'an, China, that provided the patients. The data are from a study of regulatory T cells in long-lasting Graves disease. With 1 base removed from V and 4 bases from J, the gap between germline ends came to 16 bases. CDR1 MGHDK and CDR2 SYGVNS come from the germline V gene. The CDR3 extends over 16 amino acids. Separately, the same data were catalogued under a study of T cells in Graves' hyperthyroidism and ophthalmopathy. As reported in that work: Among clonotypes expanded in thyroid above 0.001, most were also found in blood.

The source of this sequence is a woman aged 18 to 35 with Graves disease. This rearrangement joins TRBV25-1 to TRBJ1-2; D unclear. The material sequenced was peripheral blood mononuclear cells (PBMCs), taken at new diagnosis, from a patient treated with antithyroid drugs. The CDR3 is CASSEWATTGSYGYTF. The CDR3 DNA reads TGTGCCAGCAGTGAATGGGCCACAACCGGCTCCTATGGCTACACCTTC.